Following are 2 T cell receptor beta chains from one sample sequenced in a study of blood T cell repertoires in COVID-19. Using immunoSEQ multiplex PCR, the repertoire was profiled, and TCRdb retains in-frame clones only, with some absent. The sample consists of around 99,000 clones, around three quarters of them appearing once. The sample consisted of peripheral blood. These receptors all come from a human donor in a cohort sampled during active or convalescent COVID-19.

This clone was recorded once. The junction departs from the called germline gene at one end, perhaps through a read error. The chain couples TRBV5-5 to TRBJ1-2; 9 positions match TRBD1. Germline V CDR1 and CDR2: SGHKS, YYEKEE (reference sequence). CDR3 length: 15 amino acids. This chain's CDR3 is CASSLEGQGNNGYTF. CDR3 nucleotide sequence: TGTGCCAGCAGCCTAGAGGGACAGGGTAACAATGGCTACACCTTC.

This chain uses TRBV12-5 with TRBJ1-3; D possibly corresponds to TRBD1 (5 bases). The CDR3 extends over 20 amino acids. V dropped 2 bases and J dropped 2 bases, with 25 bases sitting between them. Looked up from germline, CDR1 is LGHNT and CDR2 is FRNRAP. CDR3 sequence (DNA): TGTGCTAGTGGTTTGACCCCGGGACTTTCGACCAAGGGTACTGGAAACACCATATATTTT. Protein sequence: CASGLTPGLSTKGTGNTIYF.